Sequencing of this T cell receptor (beta chain) was carried out in a study of shared clonotypes between healthy human individuals. This clone was counted at least ten times. The run depth of the assay was deep. When replicate PCRs were run on sorted subsets, they used around 0.2 ug DNA, approximately 33,000 T cell genomes. Sequencing used immunoSEQ multiplex PCR; TCRdb keeps in-frame clones, though not all of them. This table holds some 660,000 clones, more than 70% found once. CDR3 length: 18 amino acids. V was clipped by 1 base and J by 0 bases, with 16 bases between them. The germline V gene encodes CDR1 SEHNR and CDR2 FQNEAQ (reference sequence). Participating donors were healthy, HIV-negative adults free of recent acute infections or vaccinations. Splitting the CD4+ cells yielded a CD45RA+ naive subset and a CD45RA-negative memory subset.

Material: memory CD4+ T cells sorted from blood. Subset indicated: CD45RA-negative fraction. The TCR was taken from a young woman in good health. The chain uses TRBV7-9 and TRBJ1-3, with no clear D. The CDR3 is CASSLEGSSQSSGNTIYF. For the CDR3, the DNA is TGTGCCAGCAGCTTAGAGGGCAGTTCCCAGAGCTCTGGAAACACCATATATTTT.